These 25 T cell receptor beta chains came from one sample sequenced in a study of blood T cell repertoires in COVID-19. The assay was immunoSEQ multiplex PCR, and TCRdb's table has in-frame clones only and misses some. The data contain about 33,000 clones, about four fifths of them seen just once; the ten biggest clones take up roughly a third. Sequencing input: peripheral blood. These receptors came from a man older than 75 with acute or convalescent COVID-19.

This chain joins TRBV29-1 and TRBJ1-1; maybe TRBD1 (6 bases). The V gene lost 4 bases and the J gene lost 4 bases, with 10 bases spanning the gap. Germline CDR1 and CDR2: SQVTM and ANQGSEA. The CDR3 sequence is 12 residues long. Written as DNA, the CDR3 is TGCAGCGTTGGGGGGCAGGGCACTGAAGCTTTCTTT. Its translation: CSVGGQGTEAFF.

The genes are TRBV28 and TRBJ1-2, with 7 bases that match TRBD1. Losses at the gene ends were 11 bases for V and 0 bases for J; bases not matched to a gene: 3. Germline CDR1 MDHEN, CDR2 SYDVKM. The CDR3 spans 12 residues. In DNA form, the CDR3 reads TGTGCCTGTACAGGGGCTAACTATGGCTACACCTTC. Translating it yields CACTGANYGYTF.

This rearrangement joins TRBV9 to TRBJ2-7; 10 positions match TRBD2. Losses at the gene ends were 0 bases for V and 7 bases for J; bases not matched to a gene: 7. The germline V gene has CDR1 SGDLS and CDR2 YYNGEE. The CDR3 sequence is 15 residues long. CDR3 in DNA: TGTGCCAGCAGCGTAGGGCTAGCGGGGGTGGGTGAGCAGTACTTC. It translates to CASSVGLAGVGEQYF.

The chain combines TRBV6-5 with TRBJ2-7; 9 bases are a match to TRBD1. The length of the CDR3 is 13 residues. The germline V gene has CDR1 MNHEY and CDR2 SVGAGI. V lost 5 bases and J lost 5; bases outside the gene matches: 4. CDR3 amino acids: CASSPYRGHEQYF. In DNA form, the CDR3 reads TGTGCCAGCAGTCCCTACAGGGGGCACGAGCAGTACTTC.

This clone was counted once. V and J are TRBV5-1 and TRBJ1-3; D gene uncertain. Germline V CDR1 and CDR2: SGHRS, YFSETQ. The CDR3 has 14 residues. V dropped 4 bases and J dropped 7 bases, with 15 bases sitting between them. As DNA, the CDR3 is TGCGCCAGCAGCCCTACCGGGTCCTCCAACACCATATATTTT. This codes for CASSPTGSSNTIYF.

The genes are TRBV5-6 and TRBJ2-5, with 7 bases lining up with TRBD1. Per the germline V gene, CDR1 is SGHDT and CDR2 is YYEEEE. Germline trimming cut 3 bases from V and 1 base from J; bases unmatched to any gene: 0. The CDR3 covers 13 residues. The CDR3 bases are TGTGCCAGCAGCTGGGACAGCCAAGAGACCCAGTACTTC. Encoded protein: CASSWDSQETQYF. Looking up the rest from reference TRBV5-6 and TRBJ2-5 gives the full variable domain: DAGVTQSPTHLIKTRGQQVTLRCSPKSGHDTVSWYQQALGQGPQFIFQYYEEEERQRGNFPDRFSGHQFPNYSSELNVNALLLGDSALYLCASSWDSQETQYFGPGTRLLVL.

The chain uses TRBV12-5 and TRBJ2-3, with 10 bases matching TRBD1. The CDR3 spans 15 residues. V lost 0 bases to trimming and J lost 7 bases; unmatched junction nucleotides: 4. CDR1 and CDR2 from the germline V gene are LGHNT and FRNRAP. This chain's CDR3 is CASGLVRQGAYTQYF. The CDR3 nucleotides are TGTGCTAGTGGTTTGGTAAGACAGGGGGCCTATACGCAGTATTTT.

This clone appeared a single time. The chain combines TRBV5-4 with TRBJ1-1; 7 bases match TRBD1. Germline lookup yields CDR1 SGHNT and CDR2 YYREEE (reference sequence). CDR3 length: 16 residues. Germline trimming cut 0 bases from V and 6 bases from J; bases unmatched to any gene: 11. This CDR3 reads CASSLAGGQPGAEAFF. The CDR3 nucleotides are TGTGCCAGCAGCTTGGCCGGGGGACAGCCAGGGGCTGAAGCTTTCTTT.

The chain employs TRBV5-6 and TRBJ2-2; no reliable D call. The CDR3 has 12 amino acids. CDR1 SGHDT and CDR2 YYEEEE come from the germline V gene. Trimming shortened V by 4 bases and J by 7 bases, and 8 bases separated the two germline ends. This CDR3 reads CASSPLGGELFF. In DNA form, the CDR3 reads TGTGCCAGCAGCCCCCTAGGCGGGGAGCTGTTTTTT.

The chain has TRBV5-1 and TRBJ1-4, with TRBD1 matching over 8 bases. The CDR3 loop spans 14 amino acids. From germline, CDR1 is SGHRS and CDR2 YFSETQ. V gave up 4 bases and J gave up 7 bases; unmatched junction bases: 6. The CDR3 DNA reads TGCGCCAGCAGCCCAGGGGGCGCGTCTGAAAAACTGTTTTTT. Its protein product is CASSPGGASEKLFF.

This clone has more than one count but fewer than ten. The chain employs TRBV11-2 and TRBJ1-2, with TRBD1 matching 10 bases. The V gene end was trimmed by 3 bases and the J gene end by 8 bases; junction bases not matched to a gene: 12. Per the germline V gene, CDR1 is SGHAT and CDR2 is FQNNGV. The CDR3 is made up of 16 amino acids. The CDR3 region is CASSFGHRDRGFGYTF. CDR3 DNA: TGTGCCAGCAGCTTTGGGCACCGGGACAGGGGATTCGGCTACACCTTC.

This clone came up a few times. The V gene is TRBV7-9, the J gene TRBJ2-3; TRBD2 might be the D (6 bases). The V end lost 3 bases, the J end lost 5 bases, and 9 bases lay between the germline ends. The CDR3 has 13 amino acids. Germline V lookup: CDR1 SEHNR, CDR2 FQNEAQ (reference sequence). For the CDR3, the DNA is TGTGCCAGCAGCTTCGGGGGTAGAGATACGCAGTATTTT. As protein: CASSFGGRDTQYF.

The chain joins TRBV6-5 to TRBJ2-7; perhaps TRBD2 as D (6 bases). This CDR3 comprises 14 residues. CDR1 MNHEY and CDR2 SVGAGI come from the germline V gene. Trimming pared 6 bases from V and 3 bases from J, leaving 15 bases between. In nucleotides, the CDR3 is TGTGCCAGCAGCCACGCGGGGAGAGACTACGAGCAGTACTTC. Translation gives CASSHAGRDYEQYF.

This clone appeared a few times. The chain combines TRBV7-8 with TRBJ1-5; D gene unclear. CDR1 SGHVS and CDR2 FQNEAQ come from the germline V gene. The CDR3 consists of 14 residues. V was pared by 3 bases and J by 3 bases, with 9 bases between. CDR3 amino acids: CASSLERDNQPQHF. The CDR3 nucleotides read TGTGCCAGCAGCTTGGAACGGGACAATCAGCCCCAGCATTTT.

The rearrangement joins TRBV5-4 to TRBJ2-5; 8 nucleotides line up with TRBD1. The CDR3 is made up of 14 amino acids. Looked up from germline, CDR1 is SGHNT and CDR2 is YYREEE (reference sequence). The V gene end was trimmed by 2 bases and the J gene end by 1 base; junction bases not matched to a gene: 1. The DNA of the CDR3 is TGTGCCAGCAGCTTCGGACAGGGCCAAGAGACCCAGTACTTC. It yields the protein CASSFGQGQETQYF. The variable domain in full, completed from reference TRBV5-4 and TRBJ2-5, reads ETGVTQSPTHLIKTRGQQVTLRCSSQSGHNTVSWYQQALGQGPQFIFQYYREEENGRGNFPPRFSGLQFPNYSSELNVNALELDDSALYLCASSFGQGQETQYFGPGTRLLVL.

This clone was seen just once. The chain joins TRBV7-2 to TRBJ1-2, with a possible D match to TRBD1 (5 bases). Per the germline V gene, CDR1 is SGHTA and CDR2 is FQGNSA. This CDR3 is 14 amino acids long. V was trimmed by 0 bases and J by 8 bases, leaving 13 bases between them. The CDR3 sequence: CASSLAMQGEGYTF. In DNA, the CDR3 is TGTGCCAGCAGCTTAGCAATGCAGGGCGAAGGCTACACCTTC.

V usage is TRBV19 and J usage is TRBJ1-4; 12 bases match TRBD1. V dropped 10 bases and J dropped 10; count of bases not matched to a gene: 7. This CDR3 has 13 residues. CDR1 is LNHDA and CDR2 is SQIVND in the germline V gene (reference sequence). CDR3: CATAGQGAGKLFF. CDR3 nucleotides: TGTGCCACAGCGGGACAGGGGGCAGGAAAACTGTTTTTT.

This clone was counted between two and nine times. The chain uses TRBV5-5 and TRBJ2-2; D perhaps matches TRBD2 (5 bases). In germline, CDR1 is SGHKS, CDR2 YYEKEE (reference sequence). CDR3 size: 17 residues. Trimming stripped 0 bases from V and 6 bases from J, with 18 bases between. The DNA of the CDR3 is TGTGCCAGCAGCTTGGCCAGGACCGCTGCGAGGGCCGGGGAGCTGTTTTTT. Protein: CASSLARTAARAGELFF.

V gene TRBV7-8 combines with J gene TRBJ2-5; no firm D call. V was pared by 5 bases and J by 4 bases, with 8 bases between. The CDR3 runs to 12 residues. Germline loops: CDR1 SGHVS, CDR2 FQNEAQ. The CDR3 loop reads CASSPPGETQYF. For the CDR3, the DNA is TGTGCCAGCAGCCCACCCGGAGAGACCCAGTACTTC.

The genes are TRBV7-8 and TRBJ1-2, with D possibly matching TRBD1 (5 bases). The CDR3 extends over 17 amino acids. Trimming took off 8 bases at V and 0 bases at J, with 22 bases between the two ends. Germline V CDR1 and CDR2: SGHVS, FQNEAQ. As DNA, the CDR3 is TGTGCCAGCCGCTCGGTACTTGTTACAGGTCCTAACTATGGCTACACCTTC. Residues: CASRSVLVTGPNYGYTF.

The gene calls are TRBV6-5 and TRBJ1-5; D remains ambiguous. The germline V and J ends were trimmed by 2 bases and 0 bases, with 8 bases remaining between them. This CDR3 contains 15 residues. Germline V lookup: CDR1 MNHEY, CDR2 SVGAGI. In DNA form, the CDR3 reads TGTGCCAGCAGTTACAATAGATATAGCAATCAGCCCCAGCATTTT. It translates to CASSYNRYSNQPQHF.

The chain links TRBV15 to TRBJ2-1, with D perhaps TRBD1 (5 bases). The V gene lost 2 bases and the J gene lost 3 bases, with 8 bases spanning the gap. Germline V gives CDR1 LNHNV, CDR2 YYDKDF (reference sequence). The CDR3 is 14 residues long. The CDR3 protein is CATSRHQGYNEQFF. CDR3 sequence (DNA): TGTGCCACCAGCAGACACCAGGGCTACAATGAGCAGTTCTTC.

J is TRBJ2-7 and V is TRBV18; 10 bases are shared with TRBD1. Losses at the gene ends were 3 bases for V and 0 bases for J; bases not matched to a gene: 2. In germline, CDR1 is KGHSH, CDR2 LQKENI. There are 15 residues in the CDR3. This CDR3 is CASSPGQGISYEQYF. DNA of the CDR3: TGTGCCAGCTCACCGGGACAGGGGATCTCCTACGAGCAGTACTTC.

The sample holds a few counts of this clone. The chain uses TRBV11-3 and TRBJ2-1; D is possibly TRBD1 (6 bases). The CDR3 extends over 16 amino acids. V dropped 1 base and J dropped 8 bases, with 18 bases sitting between them. In germline, CDR1 is SGHNT, CDR2 YENEEA. CDR3 in DNA: TGTGCCAGCAGCTTAGGTACAGGGCGTCTAGTCGATGAGCAGTTCTTC. Amino acids: CASSLGTGRLVDEQFF.

J is TRBJ1-1 and V is TRBV4-1, with 9 bases that match TRBD1. CDR3 length: 16 residues. The V segment lost 6 bases and the J segment 5 bases; nucleotides outside the gene matches: 13. Per the germline V gene, CDR1 is MGHRA and CDR2 is YSYEKL. CDR3 amino acids: CASRQTGTGSLTEAFF. CDR3 sequence (DNA): TGCGCCAGCAGACAGACCGGGACAGGGTCCCTAACTGAAGCTTTCTTT.